The table lists the clone carrying this T cell receptor (beta chain) with a few counts. Sequenced by immunoSEQ multiplex PCR; TCRdb stores in-frame clones only, minus some. This sample has tens of thousands of clones; roughly four fifths occur once, and the top ten carry 28%. This CDR3 is built from 15 residues. The germline gives CDR1 SEHNR, CDR2 FQNEAQ (reference sequence). Trimming pared 1 base from V and 3 bases from J, leaving 12 bases between. The data were taken from a study of blood T cell repertoires in COVID-19. This sequence was found in a human donor in a cohort sampled during active COVID-19. J is TRBJ1-2 and V is TRBV7-9; no reliable D call. Sequenced sample: peripheral blood. The CDR3 is CASSLGRSLDYGYTF. CDR3 DNA sequence: TGTGCCAGCAGCTTAGGCAGGTCCCTTGACTATGGCTACACCTTC.